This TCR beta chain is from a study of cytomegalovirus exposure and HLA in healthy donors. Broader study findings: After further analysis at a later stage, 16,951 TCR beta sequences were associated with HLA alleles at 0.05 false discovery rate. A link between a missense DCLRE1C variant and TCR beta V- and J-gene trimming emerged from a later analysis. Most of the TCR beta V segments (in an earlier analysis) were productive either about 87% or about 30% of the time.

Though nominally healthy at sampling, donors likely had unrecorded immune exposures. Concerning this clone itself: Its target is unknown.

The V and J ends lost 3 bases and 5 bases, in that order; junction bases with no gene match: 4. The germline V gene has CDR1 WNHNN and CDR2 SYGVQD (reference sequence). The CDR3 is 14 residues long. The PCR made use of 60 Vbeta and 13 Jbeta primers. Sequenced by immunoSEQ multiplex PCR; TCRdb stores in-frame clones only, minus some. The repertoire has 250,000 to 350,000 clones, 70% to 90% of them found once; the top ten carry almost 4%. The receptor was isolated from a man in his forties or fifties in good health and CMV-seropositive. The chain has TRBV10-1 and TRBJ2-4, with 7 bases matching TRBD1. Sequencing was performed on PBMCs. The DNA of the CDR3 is TGCGCCAGCAGTGAATCCGGGACAGAAAACATTCAGTACTTC. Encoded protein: CASSESGTENIQYF.